This passage covers 26 T cell receptor beta chains from one sample sequenced in a study of blood T cell repertoires in COVID-19. The repertoire was sequenced with immunoSEQ multiplex PCR; TCRdb's copy has only in-frame clones and lacks some. The data contain about 300,000 clones, 86% of them singletons. Source material: PBMCs or T cells enriched from blood (not recorded which). The receptors were gathered from a young man who had recovered from COVID-19.

V gene TRBV6-5 combines with J gene TRBJ1-5; D is undetermined. Trimming took 6 bases from V and 13 from J, leaving 25 bases between them. This CDR3 spans 15 amino acids. Germline lookup yields CDR1 MNHEY and CDR2 SVGAGI. Here the CDR3 reads CASSWKFSPGVAQHF. The CDR3 nucleotides read TGTGCCAGCAGCTGGAAATTTAGTCCCGGTGTAGCGCAGCATTTT.

The CDR3 bases are TGTGCCAGCACCTCTAGTTGGGACTATGGCTACACCTTC. Residues: CASTSSWDYGYTF. The chain uses TRBV28 and TRBJ1-2; D is unclear. In germline, CDR1 is MDHEN, CDR2 SYDVKM. This CDR3 is 13 amino acids long. The germline V and J ends were trimmed by 7 bases and 3 bases, with 12 bases remaining between them.

The DNA of the CDR3 is TGCGCCAGCAGCATTATGGGACAGGGAGAATCCGAGCAGTACTTC. Protein product: CASSIMGQGESEQYF. The chain carries TRBV5-1 and TRBJ2-7, with TRBD1 matching 9 bases. Germline CDR1 and CDR2: SGHRS and YFSETQ. The CDR3 sequence is 15 residues long. Trimming at V came to 4 bases and at J to 6 bases, leaving 11 bases not matched to a gene.

CDR3 nucleotide sequence: TGTGCCACCAGTGGGGCCCGGGGACAGCCCCAGCATTTT. Its protein is CATSGARGQPQHF. The chain recombines TRBV24-1 with TRBJ1-5; D ambiguous. The germline CDR1 and CDR2 sequences are KGHDR and SFDVKD. This CDR3 is built from 13 residues. Trimming pared 5 bases from V and 7 bases from J, leaving 11 bases between.

The J gene is TRBJ1-2, the V gene TRBV7-9; TRBD1 is a possible D gene (6 bases). The germline gives CDR1 SEHNR, CDR2 FQNEAQ (reference sequence). There are 14 residues in the CDR3. With 4 bases removed from V and 2 bases from J, the gap between germline ends came to 11 bases. CDR3 sequence reads: CASSYRTENYGYTF. The CDR3 DNA reads TGTGCCAGCAGCTATAGGACAGAAAACTATGGCTACACCTTC. The full variable domain, in which reference TRBV7-9 and TRBJ1-2 provide the parts outside the CDR3, is DTGVSQNPRHKITKRGQNVTFRCDPISEHNRLYWYRQTLGQGPEFLTYFQNEAQLEKSRLLSDRFSAERPKGSFSTLEIQRTEQGDSAMYLCASSYRTENYGYTFGSGTRLTVV.

This clone appeared a single time. The CDR3 loop reads CASSYYRASEAFF. The CDR3 nucleotides are TGTGCCAGCAGCTACTACAGGGCCTCTGAAGCTTTCTTT. V and J are TRBV7-2 and TRBJ1-1; the D gene is possibly TRBD1 (6 bases). The V and J ends lost 4 bases and 6 bases respectively, with 12 bases between them. The CDR3 is 13 amino acids. Germline V gene data show CDR1 as SGHTA and CDR2 as FQGNSA.

V is TRBV19 and J is TRBJ1-5; TRBD1 is a possible D gene (5 bases). This CDR3 region has 14 residues. V was cut by 3 bases and J by 5 bases, with 11 bases left in between. Germline-derived CDR1 and CDR2 are LNHDA and SQIVND (reference sequence). The CDR3 reads CASSIGWGDQPQHF. The CDR3 DNA reads TGTGCCAGTAGTATTGGGTGGGGCGATCAGCCCCAGCATTTT.

The chain uses TRBV11-2 and TRBJ2-7, with 8 bases fitting TRBD2. CDR3 length: 13 residues. With V trimmed by 4 bases and J by 2 bases, 1 base remained unmatched. The germline V gene has CDR1 SGHAT and CDR2 FQNNGV. CDR3 sequence: CASSSGLAYEQYF. CDR3 nucleotides: TGTGCCAGCAGCTCGGGACTAGCCTACGAGCAGTACTTC.

This chain connects TRBV5-1 to TRBJ1-4; D possibly corresponds to TRBD1 (5 bases). The length of the CDR3 is 13 residues. The germline CDR1 and CDR2 sequences are SGHRS and YFSETQ. V gave up 6 bases and J gave up 1 base, with 7 bases separating them. In nucleotides, the CDR3 is TGCGCCAGCACAGACAGAACTAATGAAAAACTGTTTTTT. Protein sequence: CASTDRTNEKLFF.

This sequence joins TRBV5-8 and TRBJ1-4; TRBD1 is a possible D gene (6 bases). This CDR3 spans 15 amino acids. Germline CDR1 reads SGHTS; CDR2 reads YDEGEE. V was clipped by 4 bases and J by 4 bases, with 14 bases between them. CDR3 sequence: CASSHSGTNNEKLFF. The CDR3, as DNA: TGTGCCAGCAGCCATTCCGGGACAAATAATGAAAAACTGTTTTTT.

V gene TRBV4-1 combines with J gene TRBJ1-2, with a tentative D call TRBD1 (6 bases). The V gene lost 2 bases and the J gene lost 4 bases, with 8 bases spanning the gap. CDR1 and CDR2 from the germline V gene are MGHRA and YSYEKL. The CDR3 is 13 residues long. This CDR3 reads CASSQRQVYGYTF. Here the CDR3 DNA reads TGCGCCAGCAGCCAACGACAGGTCTATGGCTACACCTTC.

This chain joins TRBV7-9 and TRBJ1-3; no firm D call. The germline V and J ends were trimmed by 3 bases and 0 bases, with 9 bases remaining between them. This CDR3 comprises 15 residues. Germline loops: CDR1 SEHNR, CDR2 FQNEAQ (reference sequence). CDR3 amino acids: CASSFLGRSGNTIYF. In DNA, the CDR3 is TGTGCCAGCAGCTTCCTTGGGCGCTCTGGAAACACCATATATTTT.

The chain recombines TRBV11-2 with TRBJ2-2; 8 bases map to TRBD2. CDR1 is SGHAT and CDR2 is FQNNGV in the germline V gene. The CDR3 length is 17 residues. The J segment lost 4 bases and the V segment lost 3 bases, leaving 10 bases of the junction unmatched. CDR3 protein: CASSFLAGRAGTGELFF. The CDR3 DNA reads as TGTGCCAGCAGCTTCTTAGCGGGGCGTGCGGGCACCGGGGAGCTGTTTTTT. The full variable domain, its missing parts supplied by reference TRBV11-2 and TRBJ2-2, is EAGVAQSPRYKIIEKRQSVAFWCNPISGHATLYWYQQILGQGPKLLIQFQNNGVVDDSQLPKDRFSAERLKGVDSTLKIQPAKLEDSAVYLCASSFLAGRAGTGELFFGEGSRLTVL.

The chain recombines TRBV23-1 with TRBJ2-7; D remains ambiguous. Being an ORF, TRBV23-1 has a function that is uncertain. V was trimmed by 0 bases and J by 3 bases, leaving 21 bases between them. This CDR3 contains 18 residues. The CDR3 DNA sequence: TGCGCCAGCAGTCAATCACCTAACGACCCGACTTTTCACTACGAGCAGTACTTC. Residues: CASSQSPNDPTFHYEQYF.

The CDR3: CASSVQGTYEQYF. The CDR3 region has the DNA TGTGCCAGCAGTGTACAGGGAACCTACGAGCAGTACTTC. V gene TRBV28 combines with J gene TRBJ2-7, with D possibly matching TRBD1 (6 bases). Trimming stripped 5 bases from V and 2 bases from J, with 10 bases between. Germline CDR1 reads MDHEN; CDR2 reads SYDVKM. The CDR3 contains 13 residues.

The rearrangement uses TRBV7-6 and TRBJ2-5, with TRBD1 identical over 8 bases. V was clipped by 6 bases and J by 5 bases; unmatched bases: 17. Germline V gene sequence: CDR1 SGHVS, CDR2 FNYEAQ. There are 17 residues in the CDR3. CDR3 amino acids: CASRLIWLDRAGETQYF. The CDR3 bases are TGTGCCAGCAGACTAATATGGCTGGACAGGGCGGGGGAGACCCAGTACTTC. The full variable domain, in which reference TRBV7-6 and TRBJ2-5 provide the parts outside the CDR3, is GAGVSQSPRYKVTKRGQDVALRCDPISGHVSLYWYRQALGQGPEFLTYFNYEAQQDKSGLPNDRFSAERPEGSISTLTIQRTEQRDSAMYRCASRLIWLDRAGETQYFGPGTRLLVL.

Remarks on this clone: This sample includes further DNA sequences coding for the same CDR3. CDR3 nucleotides: TGCGCCAGCAGCCAAGATAGGGGCAGCAATCAGCCCCAGCATTTT. This encodes CASSQDRGSNQPQHF. The J gene is TRBJ1-5, the V gene TRBV4-1, with TRBD1 as a possible D gene (5 bases). CDR3 length: 15 amino acids. V was cut by 0 bases and J by 1 base, with 7 bases left in between. Germline values: CDR1 MGHRA, CDR2 YSYEKL.

This clone was detected once. The J gene is TRBJ2-2, the V gene TRBV18; TRBD1 matches at 8 bases. J lost 5 bases, V lost 3 bases, and 8 bases had no gene match. Germline V gene sequence: CDR1 KGHSH, CDR2 LQKENI. The CDR3 has 16 amino acids. CDR3 protein: CASSPQGTGLTGELFF. CDR3 nucleotides: TGTGCCAGCTCACCTCAGGGGACAGGCCTTACCGGGGAGCTGTTTTTT.

This sequence joins TRBV4-1 and TRBJ2-2, with 9 bases lining up with TRBD1. Germline V CDR1 and CDR2: MGHRA, YSYEKL. V was pared by 2 bases and J by 6 bases, with 13 bases of the junction left unmatched. This CDR3 contains 18 residues. CDR3 sequence reads: CASSQSSGQGEMSGELFF. Here the CDR3 DNA reads TGCGCCAGCAGCCAAAGTTCGGGACAGGGAGAAATGTCCGGGGAGCTGTTTTTT.

The rearrangement links TRBV18 to TRBJ1-2, with D hard to call. CDR1 and CDR2 (germline): KGHSH, LQKENI. CDR3 length: 13 amino acids. Trimming left V 2 bases short and J 6 bases short, with 10 bases between. The CDR3 reads CASSPTVYDGYTF. The CDR3 nucleotides are TGTGCCAGCTCACCAACAGTTTATGATGGCTACACCTTC. Combining the CDR3 with reference TRBV18 and TRBJ1-2 gives the whole variable domain NAGVMQNPRHLVRRRGQEARLRCSPMKGHSHVYWYRQLPEEGLKFMVYLQKENIIDESGMPKERFSAEFPKEGPSILRIQQVVRGDSAAYFCASSPTVYDGYTFGSGTRLTVV.

This chain joins TRBV18 and TRBJ1-3; 7 bases are shared with TRBD1. Germline trimming cut 4 bases from V and 4 bases from J; bases unmatched to any gene: 19. The CDR3 length is 19 residues. Germline assignment: CDR1 KGHSH and CDR2 LQKENI. CDR3 sequence reads: CASSRTGDSTHGAGNTIYF. The CDR3 region has the DNA TGTGCCAGCTCACGAACAGGGGACTCGACACACGGGGCAGGAAACACCATATATTTT. The whole variable domain, filled in from reference TRBV18 and TRBJ1-3, reads NAGVMQNPRHLVRRRGQEARLRCSPMKGHSHVYWYRQLPEEGLKFMVYLQKENIIDESGMPKERFSAEFPKEGPSILRIQQVVRGDSAAYFCASSRTGDSTHGAGNTIYFGEGSWLTVV.

The chain uses TRBV5-1 and TRBJ2-1; 15 positions match TRBD2. CDR1 is SGHRS, CDR2 YFSETQ, per germline. This CDR3 contains 18 residues. The V and J ends lost 0 bases and 4 bases, in that order; junction bases with no gene match: 5. The DNA for the CDR3 is TGCGCCAGCAGCTTGGCCATGGGACTAGCGGGAGGATACAATGAGCAGTTCTTC. Its protein product is CASSLAMGLAGGYNEQFF.

The chain recombines TRBV10-1 with TRBJ2-2; D may be TRBD1 (6 bases). The CDR3 covers 14 residues. Trimming stripped 8 bases from V and 0 bases from J, with 10 bases between. Per the germline V gene, CDR1 is WNHNN and CDR2 is SYGVQD (reference sequence). The CDR3 sequence: CASSGQTNTGELFF. The DNA of the CDR3 is TGCGCCAGCTCAGGACAGACGAACACCGGGGAGCTGTTTTTT.

The CDR3 DNA is TGTGCCAGCAGCTCAAGCGGGGGGGCCTGGGAGACCCAGTACTTC. Translation: CASSSSGGAWETQYF. This rearrangement joins TRBV9 to TRBJ2-5, with 10 bases fitting TRBD2. Germline V gene lookup returns CDR1 SGDLS and CDR2 YYNGEE. V was pared by 4 bases and J by 5 bases, with 8 bases of the junction left unmatched. This CDR3 comprises 15 residues.

This chain joins TRBV5-1 and TRBJ2-3; 10 nucleotides align to TRBD2. The CDR3 length is 18 residues. Germline CDR1 reads SGHRS; CDR2 reads YFSETQ. V was clipped by 0 bases and J by 4 bases; unmatched bases: 11. CDR3 sequence (DNA): TGCGCCAGCAGCTTGGAGCTAGCGGGAGTCATGGCCGCAGATACGCAGTATTTT. The encoded protein is CASSLELAGVMAADTQYF.

V usage is TRBV10-3 and J usage is TRBJ2-5; TRBD2 matches 12 bases. Trimming took 2 bases from V and 5 from J; bases not matched to a gene: 0. CDR1 is ENHRY, CDR2 SYGVKD, per germline. The CDR3 has 14 amino acids. The CDR3 region is CAISETSGGETQYF. CDR3 in DNA: TGTGCCATCAGTGAGACTAGCGGGGGGGAGACCCAGTACTTC.